This T cell receptor (beta chain) was captured in a study of control samples from healthy donors and cancer patients (dated by TCRdb to the early 2020s). Library construction relied on the immunoSEQ multiplex PCR assay. Not all clones reach the TCRdb copy of this immuneACCESS table, which keeps in-frame sequences only. Checked studies attribute under half of the gap to unresolved V genes and leave the rest unexplained. The sample table records some 130,000 clones; around 93% of these occur just once. Of the sample, around 1.8% falls within the top ten clones. This clone has only one observation. This clone's antigen is unknown. No much larger clone exists at a distance of one base, and base qualities are not known. Cut back by 3 bases and 8 bases, the V and J ends lie 12 bases apart. CDR1 and CDR2, per the germline V gene (reference sequence), are LNHDA and SQIVND. The CDR3 spans 13 residues, from the cysteine through the phenylalanine. This entry keeps only the CDR3 DNA: 39 bases, framed from base 1.

Material: PBMCs. The sequence came from a man aged 45-65 years with head and neck cancer. The sequence joins TRBV19 to TRBJ2-3; no D gene call is confident. The nucleotide sequence is TGTGCCAGTAGTATTAGGTCTCCAGGTACGCAGTATTTT. This sequence encodes CASSIRSPGTQYF.